Following are 9 T cell receptor beta chains from one sample sequenced in a study of cytomegalovirus exposure and HLA in healthy donors. The method was immunoSEQ multiplex PCR; TCRdb's version includes in-frame clones alone and lacks a portion of them. The repertoire holds 200,000 or so clones, with approximately 90% as singletons. Sequencing was carried out using PBMCs. The receptor set was obtained from a woman under 30 in good health and CMV-seronegative.

The CDR3 loop reads CASSLRASGTDTQYF. CDR3 DNA sequence: TGTGCCAGCAGTTTGAGGGCGTCAGGCACAGATACGCAGTATTTT. This sequence joins TRBV27 and TRBJ2-3, with a possible D match to TRBD2 (5 bases). The germline V gene encodes CDR1 MNHEY and CDR2 SMNVEV (reference sequence). The ends were cut back, 3 bases at V and 1 base at J, with 11 bases in the middle. The CDR3 consists of 15 residues.

This chain joins TRBV9 and TRBJ2-3; TRBD1 matches 8 bases. Germline V gene data show CDR1 as SGDLS and CDR2 as YYNGEE. After removal of 4 bases from V and 1 base from J, the junction contained 23 bases not matched to a gene. The CDR3 totals 21 residues. CDR3 protein: CASSQTLPLTGARGGTDTQYF. Here the CDR3 DNA reads TGTGCCAGCAGCCAAACTTTACCTTTGACAGGGGCAAGGGGGGGCACAGATACGCAGTATTTT.

This chain links TRBV7-3 with TRBJ2-5, with TRBD2 matching over 15 bases. Germline CDR1 SGHTA, CDR2 FQGTGA. J was trimmed by 4 bases and V by 5 bases; bases with no gene match: 5. The CDR3 runs to 16 residues. CDR3 sequence reads: CASSPGGLAGGETQYF. The DNA of the CDR3 is TGTGCCAGCAGCCCGGGGGGACTAGCGGGAGGAGAGACCCAGTACTTC.

The CDR3 region is CASSSGLAGVDEQFF. As DNA, the CDR3 is TGCGCCAGCAGCTCCGGACTAGCGGGAGTCGATGAGCAGTTCTTC. The chain uses TRBV5-1 and TRBJ2-1, with 13 bases identical to TRBD2. The ends lost 3 bases at V and 8 bases at J; junction bases unmatched: 5. Germline loops: CDR1 SGHRS, CDR2 YFSETQ. The CDR3 length is 15 residues.

V and J are TRBV14 and TRBJ2-6; the D is unclear. This CDR3 spans 17 amino acids. Germline values: CDR1 SGHDN, CDR2 FVKESK. With 2 bases removed from V and 0 bases from J, the gap between germline ends came to 11 bases. The CDR3 sequence: CASSQFPRSSGANVLTF. The DNA of the CDR3 is TGTGCCAGCAGCCAATTCCCCCGGAGCTCTGGGGCCAACGTCCTGACTTTC.

The chain employs TRBV9 and TRBJ1-1, with D possibly matching TRBD1 (5 bases). Germline CDR1 reads SGDLS; CDR2 reads YYNGEE. CDR3 length: 15 residues. V shed 0 bases and J shed 5 bases, with 14 bases lying between them. This chain's CDR3 is CASSVGRRVGTEAFF. In DNA form, the CDR3 reads TGTGCCAGCAGCGTAGGCCGCAGGGTAGGAACTGAAGCTTTCTTT. Looking up the rest from reference TRBV9 and TRBJ1-1 gives the full variable domain: DSGVTQTPKHLITATGQRVTLRCSPRSGDLSVYWYQQSLDQGLQFLIQYYNGEERAKGNILERFSAQQFPDLHSELNLSSLELGDSALYFCASSVGRRVGTEAFFGQGTRLTVV.

The chain has TRBV11-2 and TRBJ2-7; 7 nucleotides match TRBD2. The CDR3 is 13 residues long. V shed 5 bases and J 2 bases; nucleotides not matched to a gene: 3. The germline V gene has CDR1 SGHAT and CDR2 FQNNGV. In DNA, the CDR3 is TGTGCCAGCAGCGCGGCGGGGGCCTACGAGCAGTACTTC. Residues: CASSAAGAYEQYF. Full variable domain (missing parts from reference TRBV11-2 and TRBJ2-7): EAGVAQSPRYKIIEKRQSVAFWCNPISGHATLYWYQQILGQGPKLLIQFQNNGVVDDSQLPKDRFSAERLKGVDSTLKIQPAKLEDSAVYLCASSAAGAYEQYFGPGTRLTVT.

Only a few counts were recorded for this clone. The genes are TRBV2 and TRBJ1-2; 8 nucleotides match TRBD1. Germline V gives CDR1 SNHLY, CDR2 FYNNEI. The CDR3 consists of 13 residues. With 6 bases clipped from V and 5 bases from J, the junction kept 5 bases outside the gene matches. CDR3 sequence (DNA): TGTGCCAGCAGGACAGGGGTGGAGTATGGCTACACCTTC. Protein: CASRTGVEYGYTF.

V usage is TRBV9 and J usage is TRBJ2-7; D uncertain. The CDR3 totals 13 residues. V lost 0 bases and J lost 2, with 6 bases in between. The germline CDR1 and CDR2 sequences are SGDLS and YYNGEE. CDR3 DNA sequence: TGTGCCAGCAGCGTAGCGAGTACCTACGAGCAGTACTTC. Protein sequence: CASSVASTYEQYF.